The next 32 T cell receptor beta chains were all read from a single sample in a study of spatial heterogeneity in lung cancer. TCRdb reprocessed the 5' RACE reads with MiXCR, giving one entry per CDR3 protein. The profile covers 35,000 to 55,000 distinct CDR3 sequences, with around 21% appearing a single time and about 7.7% taken by the ten largest. Time point given: blood at routine non-recurrence follow-up after resection. Material: PBMCs, obtained at follow-up. Source of these receptors: a female donor with early-stage non-small cell lung cancer.

This clonotype occurred a few times. The genes are TRBV10-3 and TRBJ2-7, with D tentatively TRBD1 (6 bases). The CDR3 length is 12 residues. Trimming cost V 10 bases and J 3 bases, with 13 bases left between them. In germline, CDR1 is ENHRY, CDR2 SYGVKD. CDR3 sequence: CASRDIDYEQYF. The CDR3 DNA follows: TGTGCCAGCCGGGACATAGACTACGAGCAGTACTTC.

Within the sample, this clonotype is medium-sized. This rearrangement joins TRBV7-2 to TRBJ1-1, with a tentative D call TRBD1 (6 bases). CDR3 length: 15 residues. From germline, CDR1 is SGHTA and CDR2 FQGNSA. Between the trimmed V and J ends, which lost 6 bases and 4 bases, there was a span of 18 bases. In nucleotides, the CDR3 is TGTGCCAGCAGGTCAACCTACAGGGAGGGCACTGAAGCTTTCTTT. It translates to CASRSTYREGTEAFF.

This clonotype was counted a single time. This chain joins TRBV20-1 and TRBJ2-5; D remains unclear. The V end was cut by 1 base, the J end by 4 bases, with 13 bases between. The CDR3 is made up of 14 amino acids. Germline V CDR1 and CDR2: DFQATT, SNEGSKA (reference sequence). CDR3 region: CSARVRALLETQYF. Here the CDR3 DNA reads TGCAGTGCTAGAGTCCGGGCATTATTAGAGACCCAGTACTTC.

This clonotype was detected a few times. This rearrangement joins TRBV5-5 to TRBJ2-5, with D maybe TRBD2 (6 bases). Per germline, CDR1 SGHKS and CDR2 YYEKEE (reference sequence). The CDR3 is 13 residues long. Trimming cost V 4 bases and J 3 bases, with 10 bases left between them. The DNA of the CDR3 is TGTGCCAGCAGCGCGGGACCAGAAGAGACCCAGTACTTC. It yields the protein CASSAGPEETQYF.

This clonotype was seen only a few times. This rearrangement joins TRBV2 to TRBJ2-1; a weak D match, TRBD1 (5 bases). The length of the CDR3 is 13 residues. Germline loops: CDR1 SNHLY, CDR2 FYNNEI. Trimming pared 7 bases from V and 3 bases from J, leaving 10 bases between. The CDR3 region is CASKLQGYNEQFF. The CDR3 nucleotides read TGTGCCAGCAAACTTCAGGGCTACAATGAGCAGTTCTTC.

This rearrangement joins TRBV14 to TRBJ2-2; the D is unclear. Between the trimmed V and J ends, which lost 0 bases and 9 bases, there was a span of 11 bases. This CDR3 has 14 residues. The germline gives CDR1 SGHDN, CDR2 FVKESK. The DNA for the CDR3 is TGTGCCAGCAGCCAAGATTTGACGGGCCGGGAGCTGTTTTTT. Protein product: CASSQDLTGRELFF.

This clonotype was recorded once. This chain links TRBV18 with TRBJ1-6; D call uncertain. The CDR3 has 15 residues. Trimming took off 0 bases at V and 7 bases at J, with 10 bases between the two ends. Germline assignment: CDR1 KGHSH and CDR2 LQKENI. The CDR3 spells CASSPPEGGNSPLHF. The CDR3 bases are TGTGCCAGCTCACCACCGGAGGGAGGAAATTCACCCCTCCACTTT.

This clonotype was seen only a few times. V gene TRBV7-8 combines with J gene TRBJ2-5; D is tentatively TRBD1 or TRBD2 (5 bases each). V lost 7 bases, J lost 4 bases, and 13 bases lay in between. There are 13 residues in the CDR3. Germline CDR1 reads SGHVS; CDR2 reads FQNEAQ. CDR3 DNA: TGTGCCAGCAACCTTGGGGACGGAGAGACCCAGTACTTC. Translation: CASNLGDGETQYF.

V is TRBV7-9 and J is TRBJ2-7; D remains ambiguous. The germline gives CDR1 SEHNR, CDR2 FQNEAQ (reference sequence). V dropped 4 bases and J dropped 3 bases, with 7 bases sitting between them. The CDR3 sequence is 12 residues long. The CDR3, as DNA: TGTGCCAGCAGCTCTCAAATCTACGAGCAGTACTTC. The encoded protein is CASSSQIYEQYF.

In its sample, this clonotype was seen a few times. This rearrangement joins TRBV5-1 to TRBJ2-5; TRBD2 agrees at 7 bases. Germline CDR1 reads SGHRS; CDR2 reads YFSETQ. This CDR3 has 14 amino acids. Trimming cost V 1 base and J 7 bases; bases outside gene matches: 7. The CDR3 coding sequence is TGCGCCAGCAGCTTGATCGAGCGGGGTGGGACCCAGTACTTC. Its protein is CASSLIERGGTQYF.

The chain combines TRBV7-8 with TRBJ2-3; no definite D call. The V and J ends lost 1 base and 8 bases respectively, with 13 bases between them. This CDR3 region has 14 residues. Looked up from germline, CDR1 is SGHVS and CDR2 is FQNEAQ. CDR3 amino acids: CASSLVTASATQYF. The CDR3 nucleotides read TGTGCCAGCAGCTTAGTGACGGCCAGCGCTACGCAGTATTTT.

This clonotype has only a few counts. V and J are TRBV19 and TRBJ1-5; TRBD1 might be the D (5 bases). The germline CDR1 and CDR2 sequences are LNHDA and SQIVND (reference sequence). Trimming cost V 0 bases and J 9 bases, with 12 bases left between them. This CDR3 is built from 14 residues. CDR3 in DNA: TGTGCCAGTAGTATAGAGGGGACTAGAAGGCCCCAGCATTTT. As protein: CASSIEGTRRPQHF.

The chain is built from TRBV21-1 and TRBJ2-7; TRBD1 reflects the table's D call only, with no check against the DNA. TRBV21-1 is labeled a pseudogene. The length of the CDR3 is 16 residues. Here the CDR3 reads CASSSRGGGNTYEQYV. The DNA of the CDR3 is TGTGCCAGCAGCTCAAGAGGAGGGGGTAACACCTACGAGCAGTACGTC.

This clonotype was detected a few times. This chain connects TRBV20-1 to TRBJ2-5; 9 bases align to TRBD1. V shed 7 bases, J shed 6 bases, and the junction held 6 bases outside the gene matches. Germline-derived CDR1 and CDR2 are DFQATT and SNEGSKA (reference sequence). This CDR3 comprises 12 residues. The CDR3 nucleotides read TGCAGTGTGGGGGACAGGGTTAAGACCCAGTACTTC. Its protein is CSVGDRVKTQYF.

This clonotype was found many times. The rearrangement uses TRBV5-1 and TRBJ2-3; D uncertain. This CDR3 is 15 amino acids long. Germline CDR1 and CDR2: SGHRS and YFSETQ. V dropped 0 bases and J dropped 0 bases, with 8 bases sitting between them. The CDR3 sequence is CASSLVDRSTDTQYF. Written as DNA, the CDR3 is TGCGCCAGCAGCTTGGTCGACCGTAGCACAGATACGCAGTATTTT.

This sequence joins TRBV2 and TRBJ2-1; 8 positions match TRBD2. The CDR3 is 19 residues long. Per germline, CDR1 SNHLY and CDR2 FYNNEI. The V and J ends lost 5 bases and 7 bases, in that order; junction bases with no gene match: 22. CDR3 sequence (DNA): TGTGCCAGCAGTCAAGTGATGATCCGTACGGGAGGGCCTAAGAATGAGCAGTTCTTC. Protein: CASSQVMIRTGGPKNEQFF.

This rearrangement joins TRBV7-2 to TRBJ1-1; 7 nucleotides agree with TRBD1. The V segment lost 7 bases and the J segment 10 bases; nucleotides outside the gene matches: 12. The CDR3 has 13 amino acids. Germline-derived CDR1 and CDR2 are SGHTA and FQGNSA. This CDR3 is CASTWTGLKGAFF. As DNA, the CDR3 is TGTGCCAGCACCTGGACAGGACTAAAAGGAGCTTTCTTT.

This chain joins TRBV9 and TRBJ1-1, with D maybe TRBD1 (5 bases). The V gene lost 0 bases and the J gene lost 5 bases, with 11 bases spanning the gap. The CDR3 covers 14 residues. The germline gives CDR1 SGDLS, CDR2 YYNGEE. This CDR3 is CASSVDGAKTEAFF. The CDR3, as DNA: TGTGCCAGCAGCGTAGACGGGGCGAAGACTGAAGCTTTCTTT.

This clonotype has only a few counts. The V call is TRBV27, the J call TRBJ2-5; TRBD1 is a possible D gene (5 bases). V gave up 10 bases and J gave up 4 bases, with 13 bases separating them. This CDR3 is built from 12 residues. CDR1 and CDR2 (germline): MNHEY, SMNVEV (reference sequence). CDR3 bases: TGTGCCACACGTCAGGGTTTAGAGACCCAGTACTTC. Amino acid sequence: CATRQGLETQYF.

This chain links TRBV20-1 with TRBJ2-5; D gene unclear. With 1 base removed from V and 1 base from J, the gap between germline ends came to 13 bases. The CDR3 totals 15 residues. The V gene's germline CDR1 is DFQATT and CDR2 SNEGSKA (reference sequence). The CDR3 spells CSARAGRILQETQYF. Here the CDR3 DNA reads TGCAGTGCTAGAGCGGGTCGGATACTCCAAGAGACCCAGTACTTC.

V and J are TRBV19 and TRBJ2-7; TRBD1 matches at 8 bases. Germline CDR1 reads LNHDA; CDR2 reads SQIVND (reference sequence). J lost 10 bases, V lost 3 bases, and 5 bases had no gene match. This CDR3 has 12 residues. In DNA form, the CDR3 reads TGTGCCAGTAGTATCTCGGCAGGGGGCCAGTACTTC. Amino acid sequence: CASSISAGGQYF.

The chain has TRBV18 and TRBJ2-7; a weak D match, TRBD1 (6 bases). V lost 1 base and J lost 6, with 13 bases in between. Per the germline V gene, CDR1 is KGHSH and CDR2 is LQKENI. This CDR3 region has 14 residues. CDR3 DNA: TGTGCCAGCTCACCACAGAGGGGCAGGGGCGAGCAGTACTTC. This codes for CASSPQRGRGEQYF.

This clonotype appeared a few times. The V gene is TRBV5-1, the J gene TRBJ2-1; D may be TRBD2 (6 bases). In germline, CDR1 is SGHRS, CDR2 YFSETQ. Trimming took off 3 bases at V and 4 bases at J, with 17 bases between the two ends. The CDR3 spans 16 residues. The CDR3 bases are TGCGCCAGCAGCTCGCTCGGTGCGGGGACGTACAATGAGCAGTTCTTC. Protein sequence: CASSSLGAGTYNEQFF.

The genes are TRBV7-6 and TRBJ2-6, with D possibly TRBD1 on 6 matching bases. This CDR3 is 17 amino acids long. Germline loops: CDR1 SGHVS, CDR2 FNYEAQ. V was cut by 8 bases and J by 0 bases, with 17 bases left in between. In nucleotides, the CDR3 is TGTGCCAGCCGCTGGGGCAGGGGATTCTCTGGGGCCAACGTCCTGACTTTC. Amino acid sequence: CASRWGRGFSGANVLTF.

A word on this clonotype: A read error may produce the germline difference seen at one junction end. The J gene is TRBJ1-2, the V gene TRBV10-3; possibly TRBD1 for D (5 bases). CDR3 size: 11 residues. The germline gives CDR1 ENHRY, CDR2 SYGVKD. CDR3 nucleotide sequence: TGTGCTATCAGTGAGTCGGGGGTTAACACCTTC. Residues: CAISESGVNTF.

This clonotype was counted a few times. V is TRBV9 and J is TRBJ2-1; D is uncertain. This CDR3 contains 14 residues. Germline CDR1 and CDR2: SGDLS and YYNGEE. V lost 0 bases and J 5 bases, leaving 9 bases between the germline ends. For the CDR3, the DNA is TGTGCCAGCAGCGTAGGACCCGGGCACAATGAGCAGTTCTTC. Its protein product is CASSVGPGHNEQFF.

The chain recombines TRBV3-1 with TRBJ2-2, with 12 bases aligning to TRBD2. CDR1 and CDR2 from the germline V gene are LGHDT and YNNKEL (reference sequence). The CDR3 is 18 amino acids. V shed 0 bases, J shed 1 base, and the junction held 3 bases outside the gene matches. CDR3 sequence reads: CASSQDGTSGWNTGELFF. The DNA of the CDR3 is TGTGCCAGCAGCCAAGATGGGACTAGCGGGTGGAACACCGGGGAGCTGTTTTTT.

This clonotype was counted a few times. The rearrangement uses TRBV18 and TRBJ2-7, with D possibly matching TRBD2 (7 bases). Germline V CDR1 and CDR2: KGHSH, LQKENI. V lost 3 bases and J lost 6, with 18 bases in between. CDR3 length equals 15 residues. The DNA of the CDR3 is TGTGCCAGCTCACCTCGGGGGGCAGGGCCGAGCGAGCAGTACGTC. This sequence encodes CASSPRGAGPSEQYV.

This clonotype has a handful of counts. V and J are TRBV11-2 and TRBJ2-1; D gene ambiguous. The CDR3 is 15 residues long. Germline assignment: CDR1 SGHAT and CDR2 FQNNGV. Trimming stripped 5 bases from V and 0 bases from J, with 11 bases between. The CDR3 spells CASSQTSGSYNEQFF. CDR3 nucleotides: TGTGCCAGCAGCCAGACCTCCGGCTCCTACAATGAGCAGTTCTTC.

This clonotype was seen only a few times. The rearrangement joins TRBV28 to TRBJ2-1; 9 bases agree with TRBD2. V gave up 1 base and J gave up 2 bases; unmatched junction bases: 3. CDR3 length: 16 residues. Germline V gene sequence: CDR1 MDHEN, CDR2 SYDVKM. CDR3 sequence (DNA): TGTGCCAGCAGTTTATTTGGACTAGCGACCTACAATGAGCAGTTCTTC. The encoded protein is CASSLFGLATYNEQFF. Full variable domain (outside the CDR3, taken from reference TRBV28 and TRBJ2-1): DVKVTQSSRYLVKRTGEKVFLECVQDMDHENMFWYRQDPGLGLRLIYFSYDVKMKEKGDIPEGYSVSREKKERFSLILESASTNQTSMYLCASSLFGLATYNEQFFGPGTRLTVL.

To note about this clonotype: Its ends do not fully match the called genes, so a read error is possible. The V and J genes are TRBV25-1 and TRBJ1-2; a possible D gene is TRBD1 (6 bases). Germline assignment: CDR1 MGHDK and CDR2 SYGVNS. CDR3 length: 11 amino acids. CDR3 coding DNA: TGTGCCAGCAAGAACAGGGATGGGTACACCTTC. Its protein is CASKNRDGYTF.

This rearrangement joins TRBV11-1 to TRBJ2-1; no firm D call. The germline V gene encodes CDR1 SGHAT and CDR2 FQDESV (reference sequence). The CDR3 totals 13 residues. Trimming left V 2 bases short and J 7 bases short, with 9 bases between. CDR3 nucleotides: TGTGCCAGCAGCTTACGTCCGTCTAATGAGCAGTTCTTC. Translation: CASSLRPSNEQFF.